The 21 T cell receptor beta chains reported below all come from one sample, sequenced in a study of cytomegalovirus exposure and HLA in healthy donors. With 60 Vbeta and 13 Jbeta primers, the PCR was carried out. Sequencing used immunoSEQ multiplex PCR; TCRdb keeps in-frame clones, though not all of them. The table shows 150,000 to 200,000 clones, with 68% occurring only once. Input material: PBMCs. Receptors originate from a woman younger than 30 in good health and CMV-seropositive.

CDR3 bases: TGCAGCCCCCCGGCCTCGACATACGAGCAGTACTTC. It yields the protein CSPPASTYEQYF. The rearrangement joins TRBV29-1 to TRBJ2-7; no firm D call. Per germline, CDR1 SQVTM and CDR2 ANQGSEA. CDR3 size: 12 residues. The V and J ends lost 8 bases and 4 bases respectively, with 15 bases between them.

The chain employs TRBV2 and TRBJ2-3, with D perhaps matching TRBD2 (6 bases). This CDR3 is built from 13 residues. Germline values: CDR1 SNHLY, CDR2 FYNNEI. Trimming removed 6 bases from V and 3 bases from J, with 10 bases in between. The CDR3 DNA sequence: TGTGCCAGCAGGAATCGGGGGACAGATACGCAGTATTTT. It translates to CASRNRGTDTQYF. The full variable domain, rest sourced from reference TRBV2 and TRBJ2-3, is EPEVTQTPSHQVTQMGQEVILRCVPISNHLYFYWYRQILGQKVEFLVSFYNNEISEKSEIFDDQFSVERPDGSNFTLKIRSTKLEDSAMYFCASRNRGTDTQYFGPGTRLTVL.

The chain carries TRBV6-4 and TRBJ2-3; 9 bases align to TRBD2. The CDR3 totals 15 residues. The V segment lost 6 bases and the J segment 2 bases; nucleotides outside the gene matches: 6. Germline loops: CDR1 MRHNA, CDR2 SNTAGT. The CDR3 bases are TGTGCCAGCAGAGCTAGCGGGGTCATCACAGATACGCAGTATTTT. It yields the protein CASRASGVITDTQYF.

This chain links TRBV2 with TRBJ1-4; D gene ambiguous. V lost 5 bases, J lost 1 base, and 5 bases lay in between. Looked up from germline, CDR1 is SNHLY and CDR2 is FYNNEI. The CDR3 loop spans 13 amino acids. The chain's CDR3 is CASSLVTNEKLFF. The CDR3 nucleotides are TGTGCCAGCAGTCTAGTAACTAATGAAAAACTGTTTTTT.

This clone was detected a few times. V gene TRBV7-9 combines with J gene TRBJ2-2, with TRBD2 identical over 11 bases. The CDR3 is made up of 14 amino acids. Germline CDR1 is SEHNR and CDR2 is FQNEAQ (reference sequence). Unmatched junction bases numbered 2, after V lost 7 bases and J lost 4 bases. DNA of the CDR3: TGTGCCAGCAACCTAGCGGGAGGCACCGGGGAGCTGTTTTTT. Amino acids: CASNLAGGTGELFF. Based on the CDR3 plus reference TRBV7-9 and TRBJ2-2, the full variable domain is DTGVSQNPRHKITKRGQNVTFRCDPISEHNRLYWYRQTLGQGPEFLTYFQNEAQLEKSRLLSDRFSAERPKGSFSTLEIQRTEQGDSAMYLCASNLAGGTGELFFGEGSRLTVL.

The chain couples TRBV18 to TRBJ2-5, with 9 bases that match TRBD1. The CDR3 consists of 16 residues. Germline V CDR1 and CDR2: KGHSH, LQKENI. V was clipped by 4 bases and J by 6 bases; unmatched bases: 12. The CDR3 reads CASSQTGGLSLQTQYF. Written as DNA, the CDR3 is TGTGCCAGCTCACAGACAGGGGGACTATCATTACAGACCCAGTACTTC.

V and J are TRBV15 and TRBJ1-1, with D possibly matching TRBD1 (5 bases). Germline V gives CDR1 LNHNV, CDR2 YYDKDF (reference sequence). CDR3 length equals 14 residues. V lost 2 bases and J lost 4, with 11 bases in between. The CDR3 spells CATSRTGLGTEAFF. The CDR3 nucleotides read TGTGCCACCAGCAGAACAGGTTTGGGCACTGAAGCTTTCTTT.

This clone was picked up a small number of times. The chain links TRBV6-6 to TRBJ2-3; no clear D. CDR3 size: 14 residues. The V and J ends lost 2 bases and 0 bases respectively, with 6 bases between them. Germline CDR1 and CDR2: MNHNY and SVGAGI (reference sequence). This CDR3 reads CASSYGVSTDTQYF. The CDR3 nucleotides are TGTGCCAGCAGTTACGGAGTGAGCACAGATACGCAGTATTTT.

The genes are TRBV9 and TRBJ2-2, with D perhaps TRBD2 (6 bases). The CDR3 is 14 residues long. CDR1 SGDLS and CDR2 YYNGEE come from the germline V gene. V lost 7 bases, J lost 3 bases, and 13 bases lay in between. In nucleotides, the CDR3 is TGTGCCAGCGATCGGGACTCCTACACCGGGGAGCTGTTTTTT. Protein product: CASDRDSYTGELFF.

The J gene is TRBJ2-7, the V gene TRBV28; 12 bases agree with TRBD2. This CDR3 region has 16 residues. V lost 8 bases to trimming and J lost 1 base; unmatched junction nucleotides: 9. The germline gives CDR1 MDHEN, CDR2 SYDVKM. CDR3 amino acids: CASWGLAGGLSYEQYF. The DNA of the CDR3 is TGTGCCAGCTGGGGGCTAGCGGGAGGGCTTTCCTACGAGCAGTACTTC.

This clone appeared a single time. The chain employs TRBV7-9 and TRBJ2-1; TRBD2 matches at 7 bases. The CDR3 has 14 amino acids. Germline values: CDR1 SEHNR, CDR2 FQNEAQ (reference sequence). V was clipped by 3 bases and J by 9 bases; unmatched bases: 8. The CDR3, as DNA: TGTGCCAGCAGCTTCCCAGGACTAGACGGTGAGCAGTTCTTC. Translated: CASSFPGLDGEQFF. The full variable domain, completed using reference TRBV7-9 and TRBJ2-1, is DTGVSQNPRHKITKRGQNVTFRCDPISEHNRLYWYRQTLGQGPEFLTYFQNEAQLEKSRLLSDRFSAERPKGSFSTLEIQRTEQGDSAMYLCASSFPGLDGEQFFGPGTRLTVL.

CDR3 sequence: CASRAGTKTGELFF. For the CDR3, the DNA is TGTGCCAGCAGAGCCGGGACAAAGACCGGGGAGCTGTTTTTT. The rearrangement joins TRBV6-4 to TRBJ2-2; D might be TRBD1 (6 bases). V was clipped by 6 bases and J by 5 bases, with 13 bases between them. Looked up from germline, CDR1 is MRHNA and CDR2 is SNTAGT. CDR3 length equals 14 residues.

The chain has TRBV7-2 and TRBJ2-3; 11 bases map to TRBD2. Losses at the gene ends were 0 bases for V and 3 bases for J; bases not matched to a gene: 14. Germline CDR1 and CDR2: SGHTA and FQGNSA. This CDR3 is built from 20 residues. The CDR3 protein is CASSLAGTSGHLKATDTQYF. The CDR3 nucleotides read TGTGCCAGCAGCTTAGCCGGGACTAGCGGTCACCTAAAGGCGACAGATACGCAGTATTTT.

This chain connects TRBV18 to TRBJ2-4, with a possible D match to TRBD1 (5 bases). Germline V lookup: CDR1 KGHSH, CDR2 LQKENI. Trimming cost V 2 bases and J 6 bases, with 20 bases left between them. The CDR3 covers 17 residues. CDR3 bases: TGTGCCAGCTCACCAGAGATTTTAGACAGAAGGCTAAACATTCAGTACTTC. Translation gives CASSPEILDRRLNIQYF. The variable domain in full, completed from reference TRBV18 and TRBJ2-4, reads NAGVMQNPRHLVRRRGQEARLRCSPMKGHSHVYWYRQLPEEGLKFMVYLQKENIIDESGMPKERFSAEFPKEGPSILRIQQVVRGDSAAYFCASSPEILDRRLNIQYFGAGTRLSVL.

This chain links TRBV19 with TRBJ2-1; 7 nucleotides line up with TRBD2. The CDR3 totals 14 residues. Germline V gives CDR1 LNHDA, CDR2 SQIVND (reference sequence). V trimming: 5 bases; J trimming: 6 bases; junction bases outside the gene matches: 7. The CDR3 DNA follows: TGTGCCAGTAGTTGGAGCGGGAAGATCAATGAGCAGTTCTTC. This codes for CASSWSGKINEQFF. The full variable domain, in which reference TRBV19 and TRBJ2-1 provide the parts outside the CDR3, is DGGITQSPKYLFRKEGQNVTLSCEQNLNHDAMYWYRQDPGQGLRLIYYSQIVNDFQKGDIAEGYSVSREKKESFPLTVTSAQKNPTAFYLCASSWSGKINEQFFGPGTRLTVL.

The chain uses TRBV30 and TRBJ2-5; TRBD1 aligns across 8 bases. V shed 4 bases and J 2 bases; nucleotides not matched to a gene: 9. CDR3 size: 15 residues. The germline CDR1 and CDR2 sequences are GTSNPN and SVGIG (reference sequence). CDR3 nucleotides: TGTGCCTGGACTAGAGGACAGGGCCCGCAAGAGACCCAGTACTTC. Translated: CAWTRGQGPQETQYF.

In its sample, this clone was seen once. The chain couples TRBV6-4 to TRBJ2-1; the match to TRBD2 covers 16 bases. The V and J ends lost 2 bases and 13 bases, in that order; junction bases with no gene match: 5. The CDR3 runs 15 residues. Per the germline V gene, CDR1 is MRHNA and CDR2 is SNTAGT. The CDR3 DNA is TGTGCCAGCAGTGACGGGACTAGCGGGGGGGCCTATCAGTTCTTC. It codes for CASSDGTSGGAYQFF.

The V and J genes are TRBV28 and TRBJ2-5; 11 bases line up with TRBD2. V lost 10 bases, J lost 11 bases, and 9 bases stayed unmatched. This CDR3 comprises 12 residues. The V gene's germline CDR1 is MDHEN and CDR2 SYDVKM. CDR3 amino acids: CAIAGGPGEQYF. CDR3 nucleotide sequence: TGTGCCATAGCGGGAGGGCCAGGGGAGCAGTACTTC.

The genes are TRBV6-6 and TRBJ1-2, with a possible D match to TRBD1 (5 bases). Germline V gene lookup returns CDR1 MNHNY and CDR2 SVGAGI (reference sequence). V was shortened by 3 bases and J by 4 bases, with 12 bases between the two germline ends. CDR3 length: 14 amino acids. The CDR3: CASSYGPGLYGYTF. CDR3 nucleotides: TGTGCCAGCAGTTATGGTCCAGGGCTCTATGGCTACACCTTC.

The CDR3 nucleotides read TGCAGCGTTGAAGGGCGGGAGGCCCAAGAGACCCAGTACTTC. It encodes CSVEGREAQETQYF. J is TRBJ2-5 and V is TRBV29-1, with 8 bases matching TRBD2. J gave up 1 base and V 1 base, and 2 bases lay outside the gene matches. Per germline, CDR1 SQVTM and CDR2 ANQGSEA. The CDR3 runs 14 residues.

The rearrangement links TRBV5-1 to TRBJ2-3; the match to TRBD2 covers 8 bases. Germline values: CDR1 SGHRS, CDR2 YFSETQ. J gave up 4 bases and V 0 bases, and 10 bases lay outside the gene matches. The CDR3 length is 17 residues. In DNA form, the CDR3 reads TGCGCCAGCAGCTTGGCCAACGGGGGGGGCAAGGCAGATACGCAGTATTTT. Protein product: CASSLANGGGKADTQYF.